The clone carrying this T cell receptor beta chain came up many times. This CDR3 has 13 residues. Trimming stripped 5 bases from V and 2 bases from J, with 9 bases between. Germline loops: CDR1 SGHAT, CDR2 FQDESV (reference sequence). These data are taken from a study of T cells in Graves' hyperthyroidism and ophthalmopathy. Template material for amplifying TCR beta CDR3 regions consisted of RNA transcripts. RT-PCR in the first round (using the HTBI primer set) targeted the TCR CDR3. TCRdb passed the multiplex PCR reads through MiXCR, listing each CDR3 protein once. The sample consists of 450,000 to 550,000 distinct CDR3 sequences, approximately 24% of them appearing once.

The sequencing input was blood. The sequence was obtained from a woman aged 30 to 39 with Graves' ophthalmopathy. The rearrangement links TRBV11-1 to TRBJ1-2; weak D call: TRBD1 (6 bases). CDR3 sequence (DNA): TGTGCCAGCAGCGCCGGACAGAACTATGGCTACACCTTC. This codes for CASSAGQNYGYTF.